This TCR beta chain was recovered during a study of shared clonotypes between healthy human individuals. Overall study results and limits: The naive CD4 repertoires of a handful of donors were compared, and about 5% of clonotypes were shared. Naive subsets generally exceeded memory subsets in estimated richness.

This CDR3 comprises 16 residues. The germline V gene encodes CDR1 SGHVS and CDR2 FNYEAQ. The trim removed 4 bases at V and 6 bases at J, leaving 9 bases unmatched. As regards this clone: What it binds is unknown.

CD45RO negativity and positive selection for CCR7 defined naive CD8 cells, a population that excluded terminally differentiated effector memory CD45RA+ cells. How the authors handled the data: ImmunoSEQ gave junction-only sequences without quality scores, so filtering differed. This table comes from immunoSEQ multiplex PCR, and its TCRdb copy is limited to in-frame clones, with some not included. V and J calls and clone size come straight from that table; D and trimming were deduced from the DNA. The table has hundreds of thousands of clones, roughly 96% seen once. The sequenced material came from naive CD8+ T cells sorted from blood. J is TRBJ2-7 and V is TRBV7-6, with 13 bases matching TRBD2. The clonotype was recovered from a woman between 25 and 40 years old in good health. The CDR3 sequence: CASSWGTSGILSEQYF. DNA of the CDR3: TGTGCCAGCAGCTGGGGGACTAGCGGGATTCTCTCCGAGCAGTACTTC.